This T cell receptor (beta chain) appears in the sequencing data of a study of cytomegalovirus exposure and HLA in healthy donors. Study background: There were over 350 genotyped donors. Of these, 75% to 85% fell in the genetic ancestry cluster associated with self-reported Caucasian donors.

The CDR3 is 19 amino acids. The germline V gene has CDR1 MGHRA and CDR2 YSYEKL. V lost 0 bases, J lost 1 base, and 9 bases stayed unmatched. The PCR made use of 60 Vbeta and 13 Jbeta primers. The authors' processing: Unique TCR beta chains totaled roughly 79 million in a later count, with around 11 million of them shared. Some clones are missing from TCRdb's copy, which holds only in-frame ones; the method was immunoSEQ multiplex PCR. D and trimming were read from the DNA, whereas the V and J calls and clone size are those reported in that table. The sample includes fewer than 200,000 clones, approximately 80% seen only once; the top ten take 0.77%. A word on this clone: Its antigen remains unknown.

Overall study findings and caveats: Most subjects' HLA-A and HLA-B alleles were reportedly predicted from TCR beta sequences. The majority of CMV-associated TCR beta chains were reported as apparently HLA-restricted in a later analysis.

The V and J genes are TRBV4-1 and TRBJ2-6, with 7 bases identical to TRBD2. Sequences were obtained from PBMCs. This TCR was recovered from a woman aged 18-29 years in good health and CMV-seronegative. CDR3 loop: CASSQDTAGAVSGANVLTF. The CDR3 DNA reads TGCGCCAGCAGCCAAGATACGGCGGGAGCGGTTTCTGGGGCCAACGTCCTGACTTTC.